Listed below are T cell receptor beta chains from one sample, sequenced in a study of T-cell reconstitution after alpha-beta-depleted transplantation in children. TCRdb itself ran the PCR reads through MiXCR, one entry per CDR3 protein. This sample has fewer than 550,000 distinct CDR3 sequences; around 15% occur once, and the top ten carry about 32%. Material: PBMCs, mostly from graft donor cells, obtained 360 days after TCRalphabeta/CD19-depleted stem cell transplant. The receptors shown here come from a boy under three years old who had a stem cell transplant for Wiskott-Aldrich syndrome, so the T cells may come from the graft donor. Each CDR3 is given without its conserved first and last residue. The listing skips clone size in some rows; elsewhere it reads once, few, many or a size class.

>TRBV6-5|few|TRBJ2-4
ASSTPSGGAKNIQY
>TRBV6-5|few|TRBJ1-1
ASRRDRGQDTEAF
>TRBV20-1|few|TRBJ2-3
SADPFGRSTDTQY
>TRBV12-3/TRBV12-4|.|TRBJ2-7
ASSFIQGVYEQY
>TRBV7-9|.|TRBJ1-5
ASSLSTQPQH
>TRBV12-3/TRBV12-4|.|TRBJ2-5
ASSPKTETQY
>TRBV5-6|.|TRBJ2-2
ASSLFRSRTGGTGELF
>TRBV27|few|TRBJ2-7
ASSPNGGRANAYEQY
>TRBV6-1|few|TRBJ2-7
ASSIASKRTDLLYEQY
>TRBV10-3|few|TRBJ2-5
AIRDPRFGETQY
>TRBV12-3/TRBV12-4|few|TRBJ2-1
ASSLMGYGRANEQF
>TRBV4-2|many|TRBJ2-2
ASSQERQFNTGELF
>TRBV4-1|few|TRBJ1-1
ASSRTRETAF
>TRBV29-1|.|TRBJ2-1
SAVRISSYNEQF
>TRBV5-1|few|TRBJ2-1
ASSPSGGAFYNEQF
>TRBV20-1|few|TRBJ2-5
SAREDRVFGETQY
>TRBV24-1|many|TRBJ2-6
ATSDPLQRSSSGANVLT
>TRBV13|.|TRBJ2-1
ASSLLLAGVVEQF
>TRBV7-9|few|TRBJ2-5
ASSLGGLAVGETQY
>TRBV10-2|.|TRBJ1-1
ASSVGENTEAF
>TRBV7-2|few|TRBJ2-5
ASSLQRQETQY
>TRBV4-1|few|TRBJ2-2
ASSQAGQGGAGELF
>TRBV4-1|many|TRBJ2-1
ASSQVLLSYNEQF
>TRBV5-1|.|TRBJ2-7
ASSSRGPYGQY
>TRBV6-5|.|TRBJ2-7
ASSSLAGGFYEQY
>TRBV7-8|few|TRBJ2-7
ASSLGVVGVKSYEQY
>TRBV4-1|.|TRBJ2-2
ASSGLAGGLRGTGELF
>TRBV6-2/TRBV6-3|.|TRBJ2-3
ASSYHLAGRDTQY
>TRBV20-1|few|TRBJ2-2
SATTGHGELF
>TRBV4-1|.|TRBJ2-5
ASSQDVETQY
>TRBV24-1|many|TRBJ2-1
ATSDFSSGRFGEQF
>TRBV5-8|few|TRBJ2-3
ASSLVRPFRVDTQY